What follows is one T cell receptor beta chain and its context. Its antigen remains unknown. The PCR employed 60 Vbeta primers together with 13 Jbeta primers. Clones were read by immunoSEQ multiplex PCR, and TCRdb kept only the in-frame ones, dropping some. This sample has about 200,000 clones, with around 85% found just once. This specimen belongs to a study of cytomegalovirus exposure and HLA in healthy donors. Broader study findings: Most TCR beta V segments were productive about 87% or about 30% of the time in an earlier analysis. Whilst most TCR sequences proved rare, a subset of public TCRs occurred across many donors. A link between a missense DCLRE1C variant and TCR beta V- and J-gene trimming emerged from a later analysis. Being indistinguishable, some V segments were excluded, TRBV6-2 and TRBV6-3 among them.

Per the germline V gene, CDR1 is MNHEY and CDR2 is SVGAGI. V lost 0 bases and J 6 bases, leaving 8 bases between the germline ends. The CDR3 consists of 13 residues. The sequence was obtained from a girl aged 2-10 years in good health and CMV-seronegative. The chain joins TRBV6-5 to TRBJ1-1, with D perhaps TRBD1 (6 bases). What was sequenced was PBMCs. CDR3 amino acids: CASSYSRTAEAFF. DNA of the CDR3: TGTGCCAGCAGTTACTCCCGGACAGCTGAAGCTTTCTTT.